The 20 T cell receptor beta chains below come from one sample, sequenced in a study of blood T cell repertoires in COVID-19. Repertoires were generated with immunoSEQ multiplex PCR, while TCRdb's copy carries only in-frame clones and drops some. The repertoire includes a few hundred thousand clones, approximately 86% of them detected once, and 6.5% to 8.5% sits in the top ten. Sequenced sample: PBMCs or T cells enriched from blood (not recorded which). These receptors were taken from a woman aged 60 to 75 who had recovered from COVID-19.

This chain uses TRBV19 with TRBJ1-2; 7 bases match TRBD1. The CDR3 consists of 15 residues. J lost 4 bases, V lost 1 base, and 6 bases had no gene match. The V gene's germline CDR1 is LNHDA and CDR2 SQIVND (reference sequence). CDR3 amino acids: CASSIAHRGAYGYTF. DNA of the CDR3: TGTGCCAGTAGTATAGCCCACAGGGGCGCCTATGGCTACACCTTC.

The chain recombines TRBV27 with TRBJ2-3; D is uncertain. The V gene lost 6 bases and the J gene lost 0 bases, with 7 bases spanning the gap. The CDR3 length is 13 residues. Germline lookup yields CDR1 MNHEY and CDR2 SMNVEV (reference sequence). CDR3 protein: CASSFGSTDTQYF. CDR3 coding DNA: TGTGCCAGCAGCTTCGGTAGCACAGATACGCAGTATTTT.

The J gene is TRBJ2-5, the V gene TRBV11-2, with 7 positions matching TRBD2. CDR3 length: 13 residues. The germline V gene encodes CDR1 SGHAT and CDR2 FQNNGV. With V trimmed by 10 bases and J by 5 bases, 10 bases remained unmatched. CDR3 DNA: TGTGCCATCTCGGGGGGAGGGCTGGAGACCCAGTACTTC. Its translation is CAISGGGLETQYF.

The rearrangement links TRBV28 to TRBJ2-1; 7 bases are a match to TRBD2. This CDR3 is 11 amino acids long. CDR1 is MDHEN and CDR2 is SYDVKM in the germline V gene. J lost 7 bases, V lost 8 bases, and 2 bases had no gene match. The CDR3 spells CASSGGNEQFF. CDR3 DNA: TGTGCCAGCTCGGGGGGTAATGAGCAGTTCTTC.

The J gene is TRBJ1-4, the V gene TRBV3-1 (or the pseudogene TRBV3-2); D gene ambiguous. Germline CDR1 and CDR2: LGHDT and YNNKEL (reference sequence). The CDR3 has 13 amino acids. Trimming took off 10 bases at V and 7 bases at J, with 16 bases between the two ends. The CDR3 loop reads CATRDGVGEKLFF. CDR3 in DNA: TGTGCCACTAGAGACGGCGTAGGTGAAAAACTGTTTTTT.

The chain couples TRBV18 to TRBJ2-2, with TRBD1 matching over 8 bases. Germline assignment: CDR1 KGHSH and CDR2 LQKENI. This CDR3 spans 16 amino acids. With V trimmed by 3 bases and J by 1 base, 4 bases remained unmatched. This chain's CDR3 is CASSPMTGVNTGELFF. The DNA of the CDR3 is TGTGCCAGCTCACCCATGACAGGGGTGAACACCGGGGAGCTGTTTTTT.

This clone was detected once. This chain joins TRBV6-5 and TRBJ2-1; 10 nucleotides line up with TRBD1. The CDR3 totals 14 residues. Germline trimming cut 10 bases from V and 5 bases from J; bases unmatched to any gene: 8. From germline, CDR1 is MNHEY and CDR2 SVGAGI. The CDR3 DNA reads TGTGCCACCCTATCCGGGACAGGGGACAATGAGCAGTTCTTC. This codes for CATLSGTGDNEQFF.

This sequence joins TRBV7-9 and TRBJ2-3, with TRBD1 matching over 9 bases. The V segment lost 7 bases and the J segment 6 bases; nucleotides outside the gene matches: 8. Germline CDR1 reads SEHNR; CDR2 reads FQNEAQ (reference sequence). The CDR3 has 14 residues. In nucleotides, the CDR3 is TGTGCCAGCAACCGGGACAGGGCTTGGGATACGCAGTATTTT. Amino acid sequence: CASNRDRAWDTQYF.

The CDR3, as DNA: TGCGCCAGCAGCCCTAGACTAGCGGGGGAAGAGACCCAGTACTTC. Translating it yields CASSPRLAGEETQYF. This sequence joins TRBV5-1 and TRBJ2-5, with 12 bases lining up with TRBD2. Germline CDR1 and CDR2: SGHRS and YFSETQ. Unmatched junction bases numbered 4, after V lost 4 bases and J lost 3 bases. The CDR3 runs 15 residues.

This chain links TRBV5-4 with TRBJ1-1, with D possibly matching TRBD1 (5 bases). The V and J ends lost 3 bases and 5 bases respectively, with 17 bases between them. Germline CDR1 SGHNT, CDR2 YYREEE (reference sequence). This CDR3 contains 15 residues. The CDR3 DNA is TGTGCCAGCAGCTACGGAGGGGAGAGGAGGACTGAAGCTTTCTTT. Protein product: CASSYGGERRTEAFF.

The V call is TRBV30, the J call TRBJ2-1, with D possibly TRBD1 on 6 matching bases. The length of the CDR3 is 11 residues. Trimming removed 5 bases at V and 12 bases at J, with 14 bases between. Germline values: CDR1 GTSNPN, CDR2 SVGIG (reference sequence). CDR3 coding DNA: TGTGCCTGGGAACAGGGATTAGGGCAGTTCTTC. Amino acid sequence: CAWEQGLGQFF.

This chain's CDR3 is CASSLLVYGYTF. As DNA, the CDR3 is TGTGCCAGCAGCCTACTAGTCTATGGCTACACCTTC. V gene TRBV5-5 combines with J gene TRBJ1-2; D gene ambiguous. Trimming shortened V by 4 bases and J by 4 bases, and 8 bases separated the two germline ends. This CDR3 has 12 amino acids. CDR1 is SGHKS and CDR2 is YYEKEE in the germline V gene (reference sequence).

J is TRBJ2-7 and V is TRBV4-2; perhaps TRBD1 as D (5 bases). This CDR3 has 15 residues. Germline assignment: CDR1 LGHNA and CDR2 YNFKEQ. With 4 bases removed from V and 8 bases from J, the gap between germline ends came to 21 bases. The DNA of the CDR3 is TGTGCCAGCAGCCCACGGACACCCCCTGCCGAACAGCAGTACTTC. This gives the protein CASSPRTPPAEQQYF.

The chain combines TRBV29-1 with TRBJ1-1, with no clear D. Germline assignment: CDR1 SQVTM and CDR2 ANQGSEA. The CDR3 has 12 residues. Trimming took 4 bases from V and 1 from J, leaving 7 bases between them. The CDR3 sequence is CSVVFWNTEAFF. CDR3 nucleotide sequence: TGCAGCGTTGTTTTCTGGAACACTGAAGCTTTCTTT.

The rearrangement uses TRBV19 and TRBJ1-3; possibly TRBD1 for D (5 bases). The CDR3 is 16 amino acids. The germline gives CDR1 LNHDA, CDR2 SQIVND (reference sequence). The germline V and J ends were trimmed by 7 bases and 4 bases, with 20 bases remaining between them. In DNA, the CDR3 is TGTGCCAGTACCTTCGCGTGGAAGGGGAAAGGAAACACCATATATTTT. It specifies CASTFAWKGKGNTIYF. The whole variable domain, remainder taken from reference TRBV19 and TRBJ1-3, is DGGITQSPKYLFRKEGQNVTLSCEQNLNHDAMYWYRQDPGQGLRLIYYSQIVNDFQKGDIAEGYSVSREKKESFPLTVTSAQKNPTAFYLCASTFAWKGKGNTIYFGEGSWLTVV.

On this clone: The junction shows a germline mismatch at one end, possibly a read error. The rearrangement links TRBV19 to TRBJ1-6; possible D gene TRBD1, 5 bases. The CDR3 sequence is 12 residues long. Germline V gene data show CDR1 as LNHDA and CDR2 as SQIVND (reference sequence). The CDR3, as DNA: TGTGCCAGTAGTAGCCCGGCAGGGCCCATCCTCTTT. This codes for CASSSPAGPILF.

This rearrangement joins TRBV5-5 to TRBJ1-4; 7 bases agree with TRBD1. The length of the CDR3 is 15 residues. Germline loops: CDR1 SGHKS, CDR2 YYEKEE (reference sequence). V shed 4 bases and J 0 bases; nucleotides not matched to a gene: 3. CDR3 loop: CASSTGTATNEKLFF. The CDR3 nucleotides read TGTGCCAGCAGCACCGGGACAGCAACTAATGAAAAACTGTTTTTT.

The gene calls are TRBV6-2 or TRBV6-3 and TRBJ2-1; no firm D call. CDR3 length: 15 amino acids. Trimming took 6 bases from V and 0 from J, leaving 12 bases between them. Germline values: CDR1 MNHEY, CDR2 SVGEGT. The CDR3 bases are TGTGCCAGCAGCTTACAGAGAAGCTCCTACAATGAGCAGTTCTTC. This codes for CASSLQRSSYNEQFF.

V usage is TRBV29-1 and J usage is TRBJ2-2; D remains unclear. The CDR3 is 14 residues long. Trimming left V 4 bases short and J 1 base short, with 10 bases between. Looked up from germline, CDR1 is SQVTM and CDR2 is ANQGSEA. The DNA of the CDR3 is TGCAGCGTTGTATCGGGTAGGAACACCGGGGAGCTGTTTTTT. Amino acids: CSVVSGRNTGELFF.

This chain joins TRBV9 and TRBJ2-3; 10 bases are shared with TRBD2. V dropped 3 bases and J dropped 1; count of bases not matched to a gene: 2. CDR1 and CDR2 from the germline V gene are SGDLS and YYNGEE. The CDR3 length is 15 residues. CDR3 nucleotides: TGTGCCAGCAGCGCCCTAGCGGGGGGCACAGATACGCAGTATTTT. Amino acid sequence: CASSALAGGTDTQYF.